The present T cell receptor (beta chain) was sequenced within a study of cytotoxic CD8 clonotypes in ibrutinib-treated CLL. Sequencing was performed with immunoSEQ multiplex PCR; in TCRdb, only in-frame clones are kept and a portion is missing. The sample consists of roughly 300,000 clones, 60% to 80% of them appearing once. Germline CDR1 is SGHRS and CDR2 is YFSETQ. V was trimmed by 0 bases and J by 2 bases, leaving 7 bases between them. The CDR3 sequence is 14 residues long. The sequence was obtained from a human donor with chronic lymphocytic leukemia. This chain uses TRBV5-1 with TRBJ2-3, with D uncertain. This material consisted of PBMCs, taken at disease progression, from a patient treated with ibrutinib. CDR3: CASSLAQYTDTQYF. CDR3 in DNA: TGCGCCAGCAGCTTGGCTCAGTACACAGATACGCAGTATTTT.